The 3 T cell receptor beta chains given below trace back to one sample, sequenced in a study of OX40 agonist ivuxolimab in advanced cancers. Measured with immunoSEQ multiplex PCR; TCRdb has only the in-frame clones, and not every one. The sample records about 53,000 clones, approximately 88% being singletons. The sample was CD4+ or CD8+ T cells sorted from blood, taken in a trial of the OX40 agonist ivuxolimab. Every receptor here comes from an adult with an advanced solid tumor such as melanoma, head and neck, liver or kidney cancer.

This sequence joins TRBV27 and TRBJ2-5; 8 bases align to TRBD1. Trimming cost V 2 bases and J 4 bases; bases outside gene matches: 0. Germline V CDR1 and CDR2: MNHEY, SMNVEV (reference sequence). The CDR3 is 13 residues long. CDR3 nucleotides: TGTGCCAGCAGTTTAGGACAGGGAGAGACCCAGTACTTC. Translation: CASSLGQGETQYF.

The chain couples TRBV2 to TRBJ2-2, with 8 bases identical to TRBD2. This CDR3 has 18 amino acids. The V segment lost 5 bases and the J segment 0 bases; nucleotides outside the gene matches: 11. In germline, CDR1 is SNHLY, CDR2 FYNNEI. In DNA, the CDR3 is TGTGCCAGCAGTACTAGCGGAGAGGACCACTCGAACACCGGGGAGCTGTTTTTT. This gives the protein CASSTSGEDHSNTGELFF.

The chain combines TRBV7-6 with TRBJ1-1; D is possibly TRBD1 (6 bases). The germline CDR1 and CDR2 sequences are SGHVS and FNYEAQ. This CDR3 spans 16 amino acids. V was clipped by 7 bases and J by 5 bases, with 23 bases between them. The CDR3 DNA follows: TGTGCCAGCACCTCTTTACCCTTGGGGGGCGGAACTGAAGCTTTCTTT. Its protein product is CASTSLPLGGGTEAFF.